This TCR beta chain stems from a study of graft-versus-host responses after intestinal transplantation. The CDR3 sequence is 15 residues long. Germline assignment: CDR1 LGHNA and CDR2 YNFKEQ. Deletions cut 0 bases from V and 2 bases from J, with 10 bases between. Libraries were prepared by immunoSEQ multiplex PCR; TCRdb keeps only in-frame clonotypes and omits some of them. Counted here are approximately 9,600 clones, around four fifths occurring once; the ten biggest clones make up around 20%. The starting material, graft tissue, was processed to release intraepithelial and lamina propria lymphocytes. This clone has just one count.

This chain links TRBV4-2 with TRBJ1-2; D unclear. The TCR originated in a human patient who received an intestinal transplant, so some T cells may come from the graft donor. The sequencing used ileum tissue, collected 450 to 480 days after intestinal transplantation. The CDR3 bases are TGTGCCAGCAGCCAAGATCGGTTGTCGAACTATGGCTACACCTTC. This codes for CASSQDRLSNYGYTF.